This TCR beta chain was recorded in a study of blood T cells in healthy people across ages. Study results and caveats: Diversity of TCR beta correlated strongly with naive T cell percentage. Long-lived donors had more naive CD4+ cells and higher diversity than aged donors.

Isolation of PBMCs gave at least 7 million cells per sample. Combining a sample-barcoded 5' primer with a J-beta primer mix, a second PCR ran for roughly 6 to 12 cycles. TCRdb re-derived calls from the 5' RACE reads in MiXCR, one entry per CDR3 protein. The data show 700,000 to 850,000 distinct CDR3 sequences, with 35% to 40% seen just once and 10% to 15% held by the top ten. About this clonotype: Its antigen is undetermined.

Trimming removed 0 bases at V and 14 bases at J, with 11 bases between. This CDR3 region has 13 residues. From germline, CDR1 is MNHNY and CDR2 SVGAGI (reference sequence). The chain employs TRBV6-6 and TRBJ1-6; D gene unclear. The source of this sequence is a man between 18 and 35 years old in good health. Material: blood. The CDR3 nucleotides are TGTGCCAGCAGTTACTCATGGGGTAGGGCCCTCCACTTT. Protein sequence: CASSYSWGRALHF.